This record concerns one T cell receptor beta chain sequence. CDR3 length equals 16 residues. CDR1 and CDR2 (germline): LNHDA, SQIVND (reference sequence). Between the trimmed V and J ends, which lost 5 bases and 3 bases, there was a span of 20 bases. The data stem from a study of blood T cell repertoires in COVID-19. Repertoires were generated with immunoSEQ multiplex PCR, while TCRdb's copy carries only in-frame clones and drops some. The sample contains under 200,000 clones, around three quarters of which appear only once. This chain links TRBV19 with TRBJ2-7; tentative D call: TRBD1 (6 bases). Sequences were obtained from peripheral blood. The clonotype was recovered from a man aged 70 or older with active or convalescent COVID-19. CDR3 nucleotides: TGTGCCAGTAGTGTCCTCTATGTAGGACAGATCTACGAGCAGTACTTC. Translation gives CASSVLYVGQIYEQYF. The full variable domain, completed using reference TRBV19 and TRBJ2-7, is DGGITQSPKYLFRKEGQNVTLSCEQNLNHDAMYWYRQDPGQGLRLIYYSQIVNDFQKGDIAEGYSVSREKKESFPLTVTSAQKNPTAFYLCASSVLYVGQIYEQYFGPGTRLTVT.